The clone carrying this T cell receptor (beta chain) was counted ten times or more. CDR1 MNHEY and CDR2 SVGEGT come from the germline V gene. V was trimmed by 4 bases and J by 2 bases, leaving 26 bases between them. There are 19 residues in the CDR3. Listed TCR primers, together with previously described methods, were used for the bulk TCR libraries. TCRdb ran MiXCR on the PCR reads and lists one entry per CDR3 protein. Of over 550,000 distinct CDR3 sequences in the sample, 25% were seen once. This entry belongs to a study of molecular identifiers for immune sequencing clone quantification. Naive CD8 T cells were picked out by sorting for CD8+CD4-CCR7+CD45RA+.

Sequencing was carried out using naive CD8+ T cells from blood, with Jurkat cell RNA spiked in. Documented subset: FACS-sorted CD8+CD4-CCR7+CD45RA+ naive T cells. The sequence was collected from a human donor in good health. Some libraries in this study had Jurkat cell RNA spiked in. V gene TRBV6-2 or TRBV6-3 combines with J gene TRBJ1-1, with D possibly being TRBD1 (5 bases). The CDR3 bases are TGTGCCAGCAGTTCACCAAAGGGACTCCGCCTGTTACTCAACACTGAAGCTTTCTTT. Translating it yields CASSSPKGLRLLLNTEAFF.